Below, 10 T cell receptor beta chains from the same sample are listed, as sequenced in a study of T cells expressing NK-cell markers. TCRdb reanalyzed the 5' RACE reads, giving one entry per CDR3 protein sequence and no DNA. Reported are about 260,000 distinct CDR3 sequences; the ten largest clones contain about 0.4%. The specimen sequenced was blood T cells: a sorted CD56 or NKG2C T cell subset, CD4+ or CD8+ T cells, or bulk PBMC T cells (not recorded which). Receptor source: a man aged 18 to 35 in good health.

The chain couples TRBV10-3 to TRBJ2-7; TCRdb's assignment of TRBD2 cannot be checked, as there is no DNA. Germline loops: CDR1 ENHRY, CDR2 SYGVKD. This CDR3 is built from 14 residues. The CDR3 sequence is CAAAPGLVTYEQYF.

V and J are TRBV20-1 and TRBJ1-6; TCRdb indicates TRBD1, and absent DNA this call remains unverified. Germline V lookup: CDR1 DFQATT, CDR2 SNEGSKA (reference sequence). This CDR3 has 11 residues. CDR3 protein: CSARGDVSNHF.

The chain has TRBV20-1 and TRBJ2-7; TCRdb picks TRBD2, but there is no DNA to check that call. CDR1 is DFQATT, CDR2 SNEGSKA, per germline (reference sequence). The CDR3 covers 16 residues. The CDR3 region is CSAHYRAGAHGAEQYF.

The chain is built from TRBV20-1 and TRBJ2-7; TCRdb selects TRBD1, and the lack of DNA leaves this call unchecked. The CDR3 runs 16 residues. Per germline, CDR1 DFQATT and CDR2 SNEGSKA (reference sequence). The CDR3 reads CSAKGTWGSSSYEQYF.

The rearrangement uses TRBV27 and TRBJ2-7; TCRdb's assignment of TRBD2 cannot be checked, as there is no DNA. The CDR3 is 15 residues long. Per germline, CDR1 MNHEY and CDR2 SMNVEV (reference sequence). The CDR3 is CASSLGEDFSYEQYF.

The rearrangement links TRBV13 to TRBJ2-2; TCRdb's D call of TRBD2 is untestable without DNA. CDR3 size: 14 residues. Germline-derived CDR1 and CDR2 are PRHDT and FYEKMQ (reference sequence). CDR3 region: CASLVAGGHGELFF.

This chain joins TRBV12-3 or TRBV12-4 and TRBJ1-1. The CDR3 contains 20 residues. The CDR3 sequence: CASSTGIPLVRTPEGTEAFF.

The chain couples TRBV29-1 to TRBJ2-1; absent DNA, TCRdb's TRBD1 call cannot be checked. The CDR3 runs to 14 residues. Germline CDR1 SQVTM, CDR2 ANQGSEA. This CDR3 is CSVPPFGIGNEQFF.

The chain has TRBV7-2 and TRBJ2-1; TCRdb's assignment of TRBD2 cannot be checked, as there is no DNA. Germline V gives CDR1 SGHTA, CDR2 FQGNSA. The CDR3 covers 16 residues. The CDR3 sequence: CASSSWGTSAYNEQFF.

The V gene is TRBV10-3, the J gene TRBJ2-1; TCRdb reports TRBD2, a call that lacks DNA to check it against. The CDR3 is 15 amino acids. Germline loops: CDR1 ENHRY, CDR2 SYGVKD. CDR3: CAISERGPTGDEQFF.